The subject of this entry is one T cell receptor (beta chain). CDR1 is GTSNPN and CDR2 is SVGIG in the germline V gene (reference sequence). Between the trimmed V and J ends, which lost 0 bases and 0 bases, there was a span of 13 bases. The CDR3 consists of 16 residues. The data are from a study of regulatory T cells in long-lasting Graves disease. Time point given: newly diagnosed GD, antithyroid drugs for less than 3 months. PBMC-extracted RNA yielded the TCR library. Construction of the TCR beta libraries employed iRepertoire HTBI primers in conjunction with Arm-PCR of CDR3 regions. Each CDR3 protein gets one entry after TCRdb re-called the multiplex PCR reads with MiXCR. The sample shows 500,000 to 700,000 distinct CDR3 sequences, 16% of them seen only once. These data were likewise used in another study, on T cells in Graves' hyperthyroidism and ophthalmopathy.

The receptor's source is a woman aged 30 to 39 with Graves disease. The chain carries TRBV30 and TRBJ2-3; D is unresolved. The specimen was peripheral blood mononuclear cells (PBMCs), collected at new diagnosis, from a patient treated with antithyroid drugs. This CDR3 reads CAWSVTSGVSTDTQYF. CDR3 DNA sequence: TGTGCCTGGAGTGTAACCTCGGGCGTTAGCACAGATACGCAGTATTTT.